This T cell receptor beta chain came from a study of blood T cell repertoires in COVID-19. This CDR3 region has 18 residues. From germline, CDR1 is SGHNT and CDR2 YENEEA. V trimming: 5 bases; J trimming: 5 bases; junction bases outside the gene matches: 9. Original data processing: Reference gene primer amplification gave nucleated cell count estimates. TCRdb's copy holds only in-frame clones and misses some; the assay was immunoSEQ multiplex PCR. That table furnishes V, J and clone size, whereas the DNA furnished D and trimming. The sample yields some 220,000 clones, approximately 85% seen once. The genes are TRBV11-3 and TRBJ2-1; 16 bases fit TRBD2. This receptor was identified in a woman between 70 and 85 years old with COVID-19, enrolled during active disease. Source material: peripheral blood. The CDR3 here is CASSPPGTSGRAHNEQFF. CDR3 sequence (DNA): TGTGCCAGCAGCCCGCCCGGGACTAGCGGGAGGGCTCACAATGAGCAGTTCTTC.